The 10 T cell receptor beta chains below come from one sample, sequenced in a study of blood T cell repertoires in COVID-19. Here immunoSEQ multiplex PCR was the method, and the copy in TCRdb shows in-frame clones only, minus some. The sample holds more than 300,000 clones, around nine tenths seen once. The sample consisted of peripheral blood. These receptors were taken from a young woman who had recovered from COVID-19.

The chain joins TRBV4-3 to TRBJ2-2, with TRBD1 matching over 11 bases. Losses at the gene ends were 2 bases for V and 8 bases for J; bases not matched to a gene: 4. Germline V gives CDR1 LGHNA, CDR2 YSLEER. The CDR3 sequence is 15 residues long. This CDR3 reads CASSQLDRGQGELFF. CDR3 DNA sequence: TGCGCCAGCAGCCAACTGGACAGGGGGCAAGGGGAGCTGTTTTTT.

This chain joins TRBV11-3 and TRBJ2-1; TRBD1 agrees at 9 bases. Trimming cost V 3 bases and J 10 bases; bases outside gene matches: 13. This CDR3 is built from 16 residues. Germline CDR1 SGHNT, CDR2 YENEEA. CDR3: CASSFRDRADIVEQFF. The CDR3 region has the DNA TGTGCCAGCAGCTTTCGGGACAGGGCAGACATCGTAGAGCAGTTCTTC.

The CDR3 DNA is TGTGCCAGCAGCCCCAAACAGGGGGCGGACGTCACTGAAGCTTTCTTT. This encodes CASSPKQGADVTEAFF. The chain has TRBV9 and TRBJ1-1, with TRBD1 identical over 9 bases. Germline V CDR1 and CDR2: SGDLS, YYNGEE. The CDR3 is 16 residues long. V trimming: 4 bases; J trimming: 4 bases; junction bases outside the gene matches: 11.

The chain combines TRBV18 with TRBJ1-4; the D is unclear. The CDR3 sequence is 15 residues long. Germline CDR1 and CDR2: KGHSH and LQKENI. Trimming cost V 3 bases and J 1 base, with 9 bases left between them. The CDR3 sequence is CASSPRVRTNEKLFF. The CDR3 bases are TGTGCCAGCTCACCGAGGGTTCGAACTAATGAAAAACTGTTTTTT.

This chain connects TRBV19 to TRBJ1-2; D is possibly TRBD1 (5 bases). Germline CDR1 reads LNHDA; CDR2 reads SQIVND (reference sequence). Trimming cost V 6 bases and J 4 bases, with 21 bases left between them. CDR3 size: 16 residues. As DNA, the CDR3 is TGTGCCAGTAGGCGGAAGGACACCTGGGGGGGCTATGGCTACACCTTC. This gives the protein CASRRKDTWGGYGYTF.

The CDR3: CASSLTPLLAGETQYF. The CDR3 nucleotides read TGTGCCAGCAGCTTAACCCCTCTGCTAGCGGGAGAGACCCAGTACTTC. V is TRBV11-3 and J is TRBJ2-5; 8 nucleotides align to TRBD2. The CDR3 loop spans 16 amino acids. V was clipped by 2 bases and J by 4 bases; unmatched bases: 9. Germline V lookup: CDR1 SGHNT, CDR2 YENEEA.

The J gene is TRBJ2-1, the V gene TRBV7-9, with TRBD2 matching 8 bases. The junction had 2 bases not matched to a gene; V was cut back by 3 bases and J by 4 bases. Germline values: CDR1 SEHNR, CDR2 FQNEAQ (reference sequence). The CDR3 has 14 amino acids. The CDR3 region is CASSLTSAYNEQFF. The CDR3 DNA sequence: TGTGCCAGCAGCTTGACTAGCGCTTACAATGAGCAGTTCTTC. The full variable domain, its missing parts supplied by reference TRBV7-9 and TRBJ2-1, is DTGVSQNPRHKITKRGQNVTFRCDPISEHNRLYWYRQTLGQGPEFLTYFQNEAQLEKSRLLSDRFSAERPKGSFSTLEIQRTEQGDSAMYLCASSLTSAYNEQFFGPGTRLTVL.

The chain employs TRBV18 and TRBJ2-2; no reliable D call. Trimming pared 3 bases from V and 7 bases from J, leaving 9 bases between. The CDR3 length is 13 residues. The germline CDR1 and CDR2 sequences are KGHSH and LQKENI. This CDR3 is CASSPRLFGELFF. CDR3 coding DNA: TGTGCCAGCTCACCCAGATTATTCGGGGAGCTGTTTTTT.

V gene TRBV29-1 combines with J gene TRBJ1-1, with D hard to call. Trimming shortened V by 7 bases and J by 11 bases, and 14 bases separated the two germline ends. CDR3 length equals 10 residues. Germline values: CDR1 SQVTM, CDR2 ANQGSEA. CDR3 region: CSARSAEAFF. The CDR3 DNA is TGCAGCGCCCGGAGCGCGGAGGCTTTCTTT.

V gene TRBV12-3 or TRBV12-4 combines with J gene TRBJ1-1; D remains unclear. The V end was cut by 5 bases, the J end by 6 bases, with 10 bases between. This CDR3 contains 12 residues. CDR3 amino acids: CASSPPRAEAFF. The CDR3 nucleotides are TGTGCCAGCAGTCCCCCGAGGGCTGAAGCTTTCTTT.